These 30 T cell receptor beta chains originate from one sample sequenced in a study of shared T cell receptors in the human thymus. The data were produced by immunoSEQ multiplex PCR, yet TCRdb's version contains in-frame clones alone and is incomplete. Among 650,000 to 950,000 clones listed, roughly 88% were seen once. Separately, the same data were catalogued under a study of human thymus T cells.

Sequencing used thymocytes. The receptors were gathered from a girl under two years old with a congenital heart defect.

This sequence joins TRBV28 and TRBJ1-5; D might be TRBD1 (5 bases). V lost 3 bases, J lost 6 bases, and 9 bases lay in between. The CDR3 covers 13 residues. Germline V gene sequence: CDR1 MDHEN, CDR2 SYDVKM. CDR3 amino acids: CASSLGGSQPQHF. The CDR3 DNA follows: TGTGCCAGCAGTTTGGGGGGGAGTCAGCCCCAGCATTTT.

The chain joins TRBV11-2 to TRBJ1-5; 7 bases line up with TRBD1. Germline CDR1 SGHAT, CDR2 FQNNGV. This CDR3 contains 15 residues. V dropped 5 bases and J dropped 4; count of bases not matched to a gene: 8. The CDR3 coding sequence is TGTGCCAGCAGCCTAACAGGGGCGTCTAATCAGCCCCAGCATTTT. Its protein product is CASSLTGASNQPQHF.

The chain has TRBV7-6 and TRBJ1-6, with D perhaps TRBD1 (5 bases). V dropped 2 bases and J dropped 8 bases, with 19 bases sitting between them. CDR3 length: 17 amino acids. CDR1 and CDR2 (germline): SGHVS, FNYEAQ. CDR3 bases: TGTGCCAGCAGCTTATGGGGCCGGGGGAAGGGTGATTCACCCCTCCACTTT. Its protein product is CASSLWGRGKGDSPLHF.

The genes are TRBV6-5 and TRBJ1-2, with TRBD1 as a possible D gene (5 bases). Germline V gene sequence: CDR1 MNHEY, CDR2 SVGAGI. The V gene lost 5 bases and the J gene lost 6 bases, with 13 bases spanning the gap. The CDR3 is made up of 13 amino acids. The CDR3 loop is CASSREGLNGYTF. DNA of the CDR3: TGTGCCAGCAGTCGGGAGGGGCTAAATGGCTACACCTTC.

J is TRBJ2-7 and V is TRBV7-9, with TRBD1 matching 7 bases. The length of the CDR3 is 18 residues. Germline V gene sequence: CDR1 SEHNR, CDR2 FQNEAQ (reference sequence). With V trimmed by 1 base and J by 5 bases, 17 bases remained unmatched. The CDR3 DNA reads as TGTGCCAGCAGCTTAGTCCCCCTCCGCCGGGACAGCCGGCACGAGCAGTACTTC. Protein: CASSLVPLRRDSRHEQYF.

The gene calls are TRBV28 and TRBJ1-2; the match to TRBD1 covers 7 bases. Trimming cost V 7 bases and J 8 bases; bases outside gene matches: 4. The CDR3 totals 11 residues. Germline lookup yields CDR1 MDHEN and CDR2 SYDVKM. CDR3 bases: TGTGCCAGCACAGACAGGGACGGCTACACCTTC. Protein sequence: CASTDRDGYTF.

This chain connects TRBV5-1 to TRBJ2-1; the match to TRBD2 covers 8 bases. CDR3 length: 18 residues. Per germline, CDR1 SGHRS and CDR2 YFSETQ. V shed 4 bases, J shed 8 bases, and the junction held 20 bases outside the gene matches. In nucleotides, the CDR3 is TGCGCCAGCAGCCGACTTATTGAGTCGGGGGGGCAGTTGGATGAGCAGTTCTTC. Residues: CASSRLIESGGQLDEQFF.

This rearrangement joins TRBV6-1 to TRBJ1-6; 8 nucleotides line up with TRBD1. This CDR3 comprises 15 residues. Unmatched junction bases numbered 6, after V lost 2 bases and J lost 9 bases. Germline CDR1 MNHNS, CDR2 SASEGT. The CDR3 sequence: CASSERETGVSPLHF. The CDR3 DNA reads TGTGCCAGCAGTGAACGGGAGACAGGGGTTTCACCCCTCCACTTT.

The chain couples TRBV10-1 to TRBJ2-4; 9 positions match TRBD1. The ends lost 5 bases at V and 4 bases at J; junction bases unmatched: 6. The CDR3 is 15 amino acids. Looked up from germline, CDR1 is WNHNN and CDR2 is SYGVQD (reference sequence). The CDR3 protein is CASSPGTGSKNIQYF. In DNA, the CDR3 is TGCGCCAGCAGTCCCGGGACAGGGTCTAAAAACATTCAGTACTTC.

The chain joins TRBV5-1 to TRBJ1-2; a possible D gene is TRBD1 (6 bases). This CDR3 spans 16 amino acids. V dropped 3 bases and J dropped 6 bases, with 21 bases sitting between them. Germline V lookup: CDR1 SGHRS, CDR2 YFSETQ. CDR3 sequence reads: CASSSPAATGGDGYTF. In DNA form, the CDR3 reads TGCGCCAGCAGCTCGCCGGCGGCGACAGGAGGCGATGGCTACACCTTC.

The V call is TRBV7-3, the J call TRBJ1-2, with a weak D call TRBD1 (6 bases). Germline CDR1 is SGHTA and CDR2 is FQGTGA. The CDR3 consists of 19 residues. The V and J ends lost 4 bases and 4 bases respectively, with 28 bases between them. CDR3 DNA: TGTGCCAGCAGCTCGGGTTGGGGTACAGGGCACCCAAAAGGCTATGGCTACACCTTC. It specifies CASSSGWGTGHPKGYGYTF.

The gene calls are TRBV18 and TRBJ1-1; no firm D call. The germline V gene has CDR1 KGHSH and CDR2 LQKENI. The ends were cut back, 2 bases at V and 1 base at J, with 14 bases in the middle. This CDR3 is 16 amino acids long. In nucleotides, the CDR3 is TGTGCCAGCTCACCAAGGAGGATTGTAGAGAACACTGAAGCTTTCTTT. Protein product: CASSPRRIVENTEAFF.

The rearrangement uses TRBV2 and TRBJ1-1; a possible D gene is TRBD1 (6 bases). V was pared by 8 bases and J by 0 bases, with 22 bases between. Germline CDR1 and CDR2: SNHLY and FYNNEI. The CDR3 has 17 amino acids. The CDR3 spells CASGCSGQLPMNTEAFF. The CDR3 DNA is TGTGCCAGCGGATGTTCAGGACAGCTTCCCATGAACACTGAAGCTTTCTTT.

V usage is TRBV9 and J usage is TRBJ2-5, with D maybe TRBD2 (5 bases). The CDR3 consists of 16 residues. V gave up 0 bases and J gave up 5 bases, with 17 bases separating them. Germline V CDR1 and CDR2: SGDLS, YYNGEE. CDR3 nucleotide sequence: TGTGCCAGCAGCGTAGATCCCAGAGGAGGTAGCGAGACCCAGTACTTC. Protein product: CASSVDPRGGSETQYF. Full variable domain (rest looked up from reference TRBV9 and TRBJ2-5): DSGVTQTPKHLITATGQRVTLRCSPRSGDLSVYWYQQSLDQGLQFLIQYYNGEERAKGNILERFSAQQFPDLHSELNLSSLELGDSALYFCASSVDPRGGSETQYFGPGTRLLVL.

The chain is built from TRBV5-1 and TRBJ1-2; TRBD1 might be the D (6 bases). The ends were cut back, 1 base at V and 8 bases at J, with 18 bases in the middle. Germline loops: CDR1 SGHRS, CDR2 YFSETQ. The CDR3 is 15 amino acids. The DNA of the CDR3 is TGCGCCAGCAGCTTGAGGGGGGGTCCGTTCTGGGGCTACACCTTC. The encoded protein is CASSLRGGPFWGYTF.

The chain joins TRBV7-2 to TRBJ2-2; 10 nucleotides agree with TRBD1. With 5 bases clipped from V and 4 bases from J, the junction kept 4 bases outside the gene matches. The CDR3 runs to 15 residues. Germline V CDR1 and CDR2: SGHTA, FQGNSA. DNA of the CDR3: TGTGCCAGCAGCCACCGGGACAGGGGCACCGGGGAGCTGTTTTTT. It translates to CASSHRDRGTGELFF.

The DNA for the CDR3 is TGCGCCAGCAGCCACACGACAGGGACCTATGGCTACACCTTC. Translation gives CASSHTTGTYGYTF. The V and J genes are TRBV4-3 and TRBJ1-2; TRBD1 aligns across 7 bases. The CDR3 loop spans 14 amino acids. V lost 3 bases, J lost 4 bases, and 5 bases stayed unmatched. Germline lookup yields CDR1 LGHNA and CDR2 YSLEER.

The CDR3, as DNA: TGTGCCAGCAGCTTAAACAGGGGCTCGGTCTATGGCTACACCTTC. It yields the protein CASSLNRGSVYGYTF. The rearrangement links TRBV11-2 to TRBJ1-2; 7 positions match TRBD1. Germline-derived CDR1 and CDR2 are SGHAT and FQNNGV. The CDR3 contains 15 residues. J gave up 4 bases and V 2 bases, and 7 bases lay outside the gene matches.

This rearrangement joins TRBV19 to TRBJ2-2, with D hard to call. The CDR3 loop spans 14 amino acids. V dropped 7 bases and J dropped 3 bases, with 12 bases sitting between them. The germline gives CDR1 LNHDA, CDR2 SQIVND (reference sequence). The CDR3 here is CASTASLYTGELFF. In DNA, the CDR3 is TGTGCCAGTACAGCTAGTTTGTACACCGGGGAGCTGTTTTTT.

The chain carries TRBV5-1 and TRBJ1-2; possibly TRBD1 for D (6 bases). This CDR3 has 16 amino acids. V was cut by 3 bases and J by 0 bases, with 15 bases left in between. CDR1 is SGHRS, CDR2 YFSETQ, per germline. DNA for the CDR3: TGCGCCAGCAGCTGGGACATCCACCCTACTAACTATGGCTACACCTTC. This gives the protein CASSWDIHPTNYGYTF. Variable domain in full (rest from reference TRBV5-1 and TRBJ1-2): KAGVTQTPRYLIKTRGQQVTLSCSPISGHRSVSWYQQTPGQGLQFLFEYFSETQRNKGNFPGRFSGRQFSNSRSEMNVSTLELGDSALYLCASSWDIHPTNYGYTFGSGTRLTVV.

The V call is TRBV7-2, the J call TRBJ2-7, with D maybe TRBD1 (6 bases). The CDR3 contains 14 residues. V was trimmed by 5 bases and J by 2 bases, leaving 13 bases between them. From germline, CDR1 is SGHTA and CDR2 FQGNSA. Written as DNA, the CDR3 is TGTGCCAGCAGCCCCGCAGGGGCGGCCTACGAGCAGTACTTC. It translates to CASSPAGAAYEQYF.

V is TRBV27 and J is TRBJ1-2, with D perhaps matching TRBD1 (6 bases). Germline-derived CDR1 and CDR2 are MNHEY and SMNVEV (reference sequence). The CDR3 extends over 17 amino acids. V was pared by 3 bases and J by 10 bases, with 27 bases between. The CDR3 loop reads CASSFRHRVRRTRDYTF. CDR3 nucleotide sequence: TGTGCCAGCAGTTTTCGACACAGGGTCAGGAGGACGAGAGACTACACCTTC.

This clone was seen a few times. This chain uses TRBV5-8 with TRBJ2-1, with 7 nucleotides matching TRBD1. There are 17 residues in the CDR3. In germline, CDR1 is SGHTS, CDR2 YDEGEE. V was clipped by 0 bases and J by 1 base; unmatched bases: 7. This chain's CDR3 is CASSLAGTETSYNEQFF. The CDR3 coding sequence is TGTGCCAGCAGCTTGGCCGGGACAGAGACTTCCTACAATGAGCAGTTCTTC. Full variable domain (rest looked up from reference TRBV5-8 and TRBJ2-1): EAGVTQSPTHLIKTRGQQATLRCSPISGHTSVYWYQQALGLGLQFLLWYDEGEERNRGNFPPRFSGRQFPNYSSELNVNALELEDSALYLCASSLAGTETSYNEQFFGPGTRLTVL.

The V call is TRBV6-6, the J call TRBJ1-5, with D possibly being TRBD1 (6 bases). Trimming cost V 8 bases and J 3 bases, with 20 bases left between them. This CDR3 spans 16 amino acids. Germline assignment: CDR1 MNHNY and CDR2 SVGAGI (reference sequence). The CDR3 DNA reads TGTGCCAGCGGTAACAGGGCATCTATAATCAATCAGCCCCAGCATTTT. It codes for CASGNRASIINQPQHF.

This chain's CDR3 is CASSLGGPNEKLFF. The CDR3 nucleotides read TGTGCCAGCAGCTTAGGGGGCCCTAATGAAAAACTGTTTTTT. This chain links TRBV7-2 with TRBJ1-4, with D possibly being TRBD1 (5 bases). CDR1 and CDR2 (germline): SGHTA, FQGNSA. Trimming cost V 1 base and J 3 bases, with 6 bases left between them. The CDR3 totals 14 residues.

The J gene is TRBJ2-7, the V gene TRBV7-9; 8 nucleotides align to TRBD1. Losses at the gene ends were 1 base for V and 3 bases for J; bases not matched to a gene: 5. The germline gives CDR1 SEHNR, CDR2 FQNEAQ (reference sequence). This CDR3 region has 15 residues. The CDR3 DNA follows: TGTGCCAGCAGCTTAGGGGTTACAGGGGGCTACGAGCAGTACTTC. It encodes CASSLGVTGGYEQYF.

This CDR3 reads CASKGQGAPGELFF. The DNA of the CDR3 is TGTGCCAGCAAGGGACAGGGGGCTCCCGGGGAGCTGTTTTTT. This rearrangement joins TRBV2 to TRBJ2-2; 12 positions match TRBD1. The CDR3 runs 14 residues. Looked up from germline, CDR1 is SNHLY and CDR2 is FYNNEI. Trimming took 7 bases from V and 6 from J; bases not matched to a gene: 3.

The chain uses TRBV7-6 and TRBJ2-1, with 8 bases identical to TRBD2. CDR3 size: 21 residues. The germline V gene encodes CDR1 SGHVS and CDR2 FNYEAQ. The V segment lost 5 bases and the J segment 0 bases; nucleotides outside the gene matches: 21. CDR3 nucleotide sequence: TGTGCCAGCAGCCACACTTGGGGCGGGGGGTACCCCTGGAGCTCCTACAATGAGCAGTTCTTC. Its translation: CASSHTWGGGYPWSSYNEQFF.

This clone was seen a single time. This chain uses TRBV29-1 with TRBJ1-1; D remains unclear. In germline, CDR1 is SQVTM, CDR2 ANQGSEA. The CDR3 covers 14 residues. Trimming left V 1 base short and J 8 bases short, with 17 bases between. DNA for the CDR3: TGCAGCGTTGAAGCCATACCGACCAGCGTGGAAGCTTTCTTT. It specifies CSVEAIPTSVEAFF.

V is TRBV6-6 and J is TRBJ2-3; a weak D match, TRBD1 (5 bases). The CDR3 has 14 residues. Germline V gene data show CDR1 as MNHNY and CDR2 as SVGAGI (reference sequence). Between the trimmed V and J ends, which lost 11 bases and 6 bases, there was a span of 21 bases. In nucleotides, the CDR3 is TGTGCCTTGGCGACAGCCCCGTTGATGGATACGCAGTATTTT. Protein product: CALATAPLMDTQYF.